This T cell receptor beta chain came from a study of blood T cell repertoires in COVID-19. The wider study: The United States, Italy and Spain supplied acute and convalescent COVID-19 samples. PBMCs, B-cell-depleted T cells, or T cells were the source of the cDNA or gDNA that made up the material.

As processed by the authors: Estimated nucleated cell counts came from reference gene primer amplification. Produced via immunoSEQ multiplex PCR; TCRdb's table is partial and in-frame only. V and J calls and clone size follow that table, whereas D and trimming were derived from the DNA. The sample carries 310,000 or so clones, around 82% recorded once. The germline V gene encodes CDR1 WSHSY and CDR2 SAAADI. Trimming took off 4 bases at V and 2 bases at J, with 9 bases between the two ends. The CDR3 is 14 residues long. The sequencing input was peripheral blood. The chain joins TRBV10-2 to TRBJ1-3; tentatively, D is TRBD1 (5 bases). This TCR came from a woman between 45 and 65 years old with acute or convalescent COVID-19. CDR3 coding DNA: TGCGCCAGCAGTGTAGGAGGGGCTGGAAACACCATATATTTT. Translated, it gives CASSVGGAGNTIYF.